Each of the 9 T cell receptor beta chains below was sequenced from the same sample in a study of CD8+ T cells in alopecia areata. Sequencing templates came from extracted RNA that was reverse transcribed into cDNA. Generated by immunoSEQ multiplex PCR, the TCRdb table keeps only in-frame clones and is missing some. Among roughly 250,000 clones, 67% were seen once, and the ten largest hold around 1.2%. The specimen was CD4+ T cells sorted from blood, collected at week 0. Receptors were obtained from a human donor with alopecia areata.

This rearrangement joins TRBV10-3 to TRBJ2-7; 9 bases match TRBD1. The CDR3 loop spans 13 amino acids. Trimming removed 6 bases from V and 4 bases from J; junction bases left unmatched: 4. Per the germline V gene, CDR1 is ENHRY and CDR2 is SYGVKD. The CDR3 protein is CAISPGQGYEQYF. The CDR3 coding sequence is TGTGCCATCAGCCCGGGACAGGGATACGAGCAGTACTTC.

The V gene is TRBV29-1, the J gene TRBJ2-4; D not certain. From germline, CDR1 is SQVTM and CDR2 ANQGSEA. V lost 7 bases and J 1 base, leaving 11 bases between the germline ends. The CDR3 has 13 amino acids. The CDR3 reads CSARLLAKNIQYF. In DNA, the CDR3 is TGCAGCGCTAGACTGTTGGCCAAAAACATTCAGTACTTC.

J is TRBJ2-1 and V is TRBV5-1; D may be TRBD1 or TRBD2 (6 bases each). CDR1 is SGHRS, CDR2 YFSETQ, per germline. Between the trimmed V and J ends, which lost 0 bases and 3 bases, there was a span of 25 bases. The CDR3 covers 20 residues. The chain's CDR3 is CASSLAHGHWGAFRYNEQFF. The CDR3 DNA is TGCGCCAGCAGCTTGGCGCACGGCCACTGGGGGGCTTTTCGCTACAATGAGCAGTTCTTC.

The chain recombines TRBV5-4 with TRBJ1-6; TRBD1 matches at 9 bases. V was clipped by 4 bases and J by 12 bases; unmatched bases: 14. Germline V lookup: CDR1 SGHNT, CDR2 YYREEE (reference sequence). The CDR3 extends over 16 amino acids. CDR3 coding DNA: TGTGCCAGCAGCACCACAGGGGGCGCAAAAGGGGGACCCCTCCACTTT. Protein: CASSTTGGAKGGPLHF.

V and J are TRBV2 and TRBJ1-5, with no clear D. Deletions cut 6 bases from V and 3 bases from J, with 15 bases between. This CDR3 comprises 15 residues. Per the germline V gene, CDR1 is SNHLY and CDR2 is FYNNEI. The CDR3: CASRAGPLINQPQHF. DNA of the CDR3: TGTGCCAGCAGAGCGGGTCCTCTCATCAATCAGCCCCAGCATTTT.

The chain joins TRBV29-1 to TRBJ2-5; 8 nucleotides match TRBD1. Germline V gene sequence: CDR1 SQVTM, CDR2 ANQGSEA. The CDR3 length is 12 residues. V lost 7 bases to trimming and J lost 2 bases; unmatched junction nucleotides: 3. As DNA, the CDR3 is TGCAGCGGCAGACAGGGGCAAGAGACCCAGTACTTC. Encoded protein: CSGRQGQETQYF.

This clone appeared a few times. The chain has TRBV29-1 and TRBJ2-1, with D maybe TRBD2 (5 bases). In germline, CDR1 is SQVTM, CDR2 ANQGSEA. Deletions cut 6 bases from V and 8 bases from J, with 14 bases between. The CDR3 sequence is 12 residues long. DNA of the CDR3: TGCAGCGTAGAGGGAAAGGTAGATGAGCAGTTCTTC. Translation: CSVEGKVDEQFF.

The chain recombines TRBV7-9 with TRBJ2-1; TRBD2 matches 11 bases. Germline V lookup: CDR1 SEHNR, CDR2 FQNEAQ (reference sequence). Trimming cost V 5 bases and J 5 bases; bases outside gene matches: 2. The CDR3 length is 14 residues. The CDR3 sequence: CASSPGLADNEQFF. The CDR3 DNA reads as TGTGCCAGCAGCCCGGGACTAGCGGACAATGAGCAGTTCTTC.

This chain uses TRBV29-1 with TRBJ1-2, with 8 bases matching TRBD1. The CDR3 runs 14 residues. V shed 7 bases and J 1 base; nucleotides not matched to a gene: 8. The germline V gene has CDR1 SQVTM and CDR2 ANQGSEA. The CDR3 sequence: CSDAGTGDNYGYTF. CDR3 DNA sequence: TGCAGCGACGCCGGGACAGGAGATAACTATGGCTACACCTTC.